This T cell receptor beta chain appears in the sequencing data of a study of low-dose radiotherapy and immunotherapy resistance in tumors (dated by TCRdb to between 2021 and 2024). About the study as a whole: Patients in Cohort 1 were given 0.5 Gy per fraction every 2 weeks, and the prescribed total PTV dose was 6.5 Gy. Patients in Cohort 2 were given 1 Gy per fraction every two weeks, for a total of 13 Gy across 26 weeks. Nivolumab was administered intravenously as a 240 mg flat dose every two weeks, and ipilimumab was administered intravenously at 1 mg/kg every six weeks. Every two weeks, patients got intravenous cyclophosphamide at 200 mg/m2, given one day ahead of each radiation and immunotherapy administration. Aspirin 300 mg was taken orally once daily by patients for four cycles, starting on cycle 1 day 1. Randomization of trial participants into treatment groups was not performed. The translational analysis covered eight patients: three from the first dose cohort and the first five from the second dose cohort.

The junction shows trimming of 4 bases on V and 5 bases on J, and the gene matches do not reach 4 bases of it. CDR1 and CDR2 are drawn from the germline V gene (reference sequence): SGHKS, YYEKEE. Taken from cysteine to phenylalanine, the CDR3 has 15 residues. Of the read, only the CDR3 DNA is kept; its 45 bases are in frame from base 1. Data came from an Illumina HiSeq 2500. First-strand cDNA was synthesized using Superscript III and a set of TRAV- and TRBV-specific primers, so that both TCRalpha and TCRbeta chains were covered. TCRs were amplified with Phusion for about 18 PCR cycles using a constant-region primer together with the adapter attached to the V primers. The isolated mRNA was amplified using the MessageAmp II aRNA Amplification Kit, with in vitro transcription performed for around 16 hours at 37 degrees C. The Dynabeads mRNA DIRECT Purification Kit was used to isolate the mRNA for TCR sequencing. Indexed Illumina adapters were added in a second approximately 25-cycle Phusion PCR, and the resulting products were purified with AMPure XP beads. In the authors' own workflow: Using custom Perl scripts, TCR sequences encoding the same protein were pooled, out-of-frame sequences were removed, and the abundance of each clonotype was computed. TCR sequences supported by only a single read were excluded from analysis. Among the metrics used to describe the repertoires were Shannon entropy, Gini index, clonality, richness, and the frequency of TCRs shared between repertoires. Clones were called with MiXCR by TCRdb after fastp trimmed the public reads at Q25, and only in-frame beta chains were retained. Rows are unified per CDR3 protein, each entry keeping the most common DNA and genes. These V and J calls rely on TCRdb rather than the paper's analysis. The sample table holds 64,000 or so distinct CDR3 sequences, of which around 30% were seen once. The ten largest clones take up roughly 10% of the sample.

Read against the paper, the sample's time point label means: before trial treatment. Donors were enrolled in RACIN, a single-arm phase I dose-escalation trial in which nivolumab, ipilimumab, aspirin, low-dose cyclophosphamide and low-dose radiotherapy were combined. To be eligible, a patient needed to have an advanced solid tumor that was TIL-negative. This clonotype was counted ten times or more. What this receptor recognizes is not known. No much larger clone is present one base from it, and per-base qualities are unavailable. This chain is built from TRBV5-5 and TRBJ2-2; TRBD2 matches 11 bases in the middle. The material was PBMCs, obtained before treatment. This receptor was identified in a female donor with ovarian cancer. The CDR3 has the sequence CASSEGTSGTGELFF. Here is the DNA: TGTGCCAGCAGCGAGGGGACTAGCGGAACCGGGGAGCTGTTTTTT.